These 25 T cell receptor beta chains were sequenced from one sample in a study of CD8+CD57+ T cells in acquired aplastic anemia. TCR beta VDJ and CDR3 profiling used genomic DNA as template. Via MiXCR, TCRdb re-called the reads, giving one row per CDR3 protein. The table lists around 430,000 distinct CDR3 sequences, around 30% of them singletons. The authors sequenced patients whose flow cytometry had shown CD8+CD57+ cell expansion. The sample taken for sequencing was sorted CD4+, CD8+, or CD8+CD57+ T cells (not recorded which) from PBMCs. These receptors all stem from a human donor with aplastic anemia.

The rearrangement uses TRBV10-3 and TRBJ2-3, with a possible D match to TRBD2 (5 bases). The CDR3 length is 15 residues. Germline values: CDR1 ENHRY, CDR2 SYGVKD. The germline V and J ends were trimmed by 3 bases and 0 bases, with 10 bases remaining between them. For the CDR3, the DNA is TGTGCCATCAGTGATTGGGAGCTAAGCACAGATACGCAGTATTTT. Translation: CAISDWELSTDTQYF.

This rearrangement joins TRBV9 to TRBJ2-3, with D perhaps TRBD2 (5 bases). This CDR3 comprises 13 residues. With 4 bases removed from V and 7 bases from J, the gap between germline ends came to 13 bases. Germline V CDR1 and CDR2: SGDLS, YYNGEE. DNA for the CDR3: TGTGCCAGCAGCTCCCCGGGATCGTATACGCAGTATTTT. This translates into CASSSPGSYTQYF.

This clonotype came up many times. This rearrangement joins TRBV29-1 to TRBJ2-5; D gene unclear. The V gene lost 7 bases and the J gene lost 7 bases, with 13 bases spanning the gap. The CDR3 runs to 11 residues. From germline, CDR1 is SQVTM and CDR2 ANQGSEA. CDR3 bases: TGCAGCGCCACACCTAAGGGGACCCAGTACTTC. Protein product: CSATPKGTQYF.

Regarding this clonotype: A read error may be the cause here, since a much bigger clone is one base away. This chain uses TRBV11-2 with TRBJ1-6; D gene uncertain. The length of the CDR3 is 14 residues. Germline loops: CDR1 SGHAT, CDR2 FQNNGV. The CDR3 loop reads CPSSLPLLLSPLHF. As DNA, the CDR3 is TGTCCCAGCAGCTTGCCCCTCTTACTTTCACCCCTCCACTTT.

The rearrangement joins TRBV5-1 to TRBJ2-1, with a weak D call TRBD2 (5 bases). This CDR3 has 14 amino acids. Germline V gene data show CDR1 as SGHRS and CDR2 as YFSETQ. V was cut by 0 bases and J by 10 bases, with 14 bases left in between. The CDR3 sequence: CASSLGVGGGEQFF. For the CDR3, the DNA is TGCGCCAGCAGCTTGGGGGTCGGTGGAGGAGAGCAGTTCTTC.

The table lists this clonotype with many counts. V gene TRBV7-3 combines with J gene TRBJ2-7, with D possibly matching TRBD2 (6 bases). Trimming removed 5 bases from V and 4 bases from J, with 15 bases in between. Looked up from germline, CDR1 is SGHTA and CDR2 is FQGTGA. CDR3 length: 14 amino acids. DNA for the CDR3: TGTGCCAGCAGCCGCCGCGGCGCGGGGTACGAGCAGTACTTC. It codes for CASSRRGAGYEQYF.

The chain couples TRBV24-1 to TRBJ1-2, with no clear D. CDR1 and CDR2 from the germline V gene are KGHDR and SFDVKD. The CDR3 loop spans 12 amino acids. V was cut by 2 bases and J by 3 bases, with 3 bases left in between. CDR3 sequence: CATSDSDYGYTF. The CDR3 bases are TGTGCCACCAGTGATTCCGACTATGGCTACACCTTC.

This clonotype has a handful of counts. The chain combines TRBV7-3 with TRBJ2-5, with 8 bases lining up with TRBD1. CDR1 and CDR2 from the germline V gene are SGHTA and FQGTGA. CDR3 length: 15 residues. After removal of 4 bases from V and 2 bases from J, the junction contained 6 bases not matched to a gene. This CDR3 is CASSSPGQGQETQYF. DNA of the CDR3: TGTGCCAGCAGCTCGCCAGGACAGGGACAAGAGACCCAGTACTTC.

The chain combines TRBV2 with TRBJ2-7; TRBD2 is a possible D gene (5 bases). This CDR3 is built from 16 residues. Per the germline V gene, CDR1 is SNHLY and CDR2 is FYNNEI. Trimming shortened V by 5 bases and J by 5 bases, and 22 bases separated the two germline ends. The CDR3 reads CASSYSTTLRTHEQYF. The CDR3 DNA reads TGTGCCAGCAGTTACTCAACGACCCTGCGGACTCACGAGCAGTACTTC.

The CDR3 DNA reads TGTGCCACCAGCAGAGATTTTAATCTTGGGACAGGGTCTGGTCAGCCCCAGCATTTT. Encoded protein: CATSRDFNLGTGSGQPQHF. This chain uses TRBV15 with TRBJ1-5; TRBD1 agrees at 9 bases. The germline V gene encodes CDR1 LNHNV and CDR2 YYDKDF (reference sequence). The trim removed 0 bases at V and 6 bases at J, leaving 15 bases unmatched. The CDR3 spans 19 residues.

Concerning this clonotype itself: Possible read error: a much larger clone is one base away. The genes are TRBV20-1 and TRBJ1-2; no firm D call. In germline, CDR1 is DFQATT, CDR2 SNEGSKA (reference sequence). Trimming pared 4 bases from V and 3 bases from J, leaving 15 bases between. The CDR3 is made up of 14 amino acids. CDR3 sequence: CSANVLLIYYGYTF. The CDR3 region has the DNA TGCAGTGCTAACGTCCTACTCATCTACTATGGCTACACCTTC.

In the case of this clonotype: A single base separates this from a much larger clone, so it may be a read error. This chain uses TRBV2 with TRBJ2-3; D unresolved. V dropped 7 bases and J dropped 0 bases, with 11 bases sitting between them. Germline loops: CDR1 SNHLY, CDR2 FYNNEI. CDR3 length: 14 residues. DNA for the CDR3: TGTGCCAGCACCCCGAATTCTAGCACAGATACGCAGTATTTT. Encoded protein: CASTPNSSTDTQYF.

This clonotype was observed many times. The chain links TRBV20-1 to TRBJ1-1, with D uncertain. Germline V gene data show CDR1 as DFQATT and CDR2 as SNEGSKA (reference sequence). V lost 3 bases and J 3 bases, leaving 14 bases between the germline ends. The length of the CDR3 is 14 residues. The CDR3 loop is CSASPGLGDTEAFF. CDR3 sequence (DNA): TGCAGTGCTAGTCCCGGGCTGGGAGACACTGAAGCTTTCTTT.

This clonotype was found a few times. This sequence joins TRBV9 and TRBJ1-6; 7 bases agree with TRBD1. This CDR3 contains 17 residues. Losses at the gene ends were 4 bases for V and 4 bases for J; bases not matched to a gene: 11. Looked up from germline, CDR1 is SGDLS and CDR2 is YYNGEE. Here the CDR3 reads CASSSQQGPQYNSPLHF. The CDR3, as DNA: TGTGCCAGCAGCTCTCAACAGGGGCCCCAATATAATTCACCCCTCCACTTT.

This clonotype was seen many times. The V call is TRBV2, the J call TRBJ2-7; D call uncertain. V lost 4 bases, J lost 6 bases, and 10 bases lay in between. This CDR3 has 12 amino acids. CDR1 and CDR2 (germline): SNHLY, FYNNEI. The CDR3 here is CASSGTEREQYF. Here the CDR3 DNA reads TGTGCCAGCAGTGGAACTGAACGCGAGCAGTACTTC.

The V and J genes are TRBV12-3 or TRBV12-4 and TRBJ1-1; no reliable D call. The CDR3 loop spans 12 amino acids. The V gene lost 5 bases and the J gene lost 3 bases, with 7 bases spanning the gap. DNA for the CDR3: TGTGCCAGCAGTGTAACTCACACTGAAGCTTTCTTT. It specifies CASSVTHTEAFF.

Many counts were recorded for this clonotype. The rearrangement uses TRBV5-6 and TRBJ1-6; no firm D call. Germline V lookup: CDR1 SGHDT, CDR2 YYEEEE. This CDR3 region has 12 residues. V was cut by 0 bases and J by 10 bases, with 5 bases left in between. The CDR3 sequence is CASSLVGSPLHF. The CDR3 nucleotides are TGTGCCAGCAGCTTGGTGGGGTCACCCCTCCACTTT.

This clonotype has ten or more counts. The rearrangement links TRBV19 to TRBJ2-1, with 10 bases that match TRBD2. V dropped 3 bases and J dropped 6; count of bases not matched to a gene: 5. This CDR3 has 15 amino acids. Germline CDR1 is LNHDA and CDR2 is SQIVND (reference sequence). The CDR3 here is CASSIPGLAINEQFF. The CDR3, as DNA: TGTGCCAGTAGTATCCCGGGACTAGCGATCAATGAGCAGTTCTTC.

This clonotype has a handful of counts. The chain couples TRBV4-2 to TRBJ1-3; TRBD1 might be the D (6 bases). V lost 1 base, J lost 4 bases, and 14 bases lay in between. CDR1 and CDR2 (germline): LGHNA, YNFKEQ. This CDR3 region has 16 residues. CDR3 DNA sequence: TGTGCCAGCAGCCAAGGCGGTGGGGGCGTCGGAAACACCATATATTTT. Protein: CASSQGGGGVGNTIYF.

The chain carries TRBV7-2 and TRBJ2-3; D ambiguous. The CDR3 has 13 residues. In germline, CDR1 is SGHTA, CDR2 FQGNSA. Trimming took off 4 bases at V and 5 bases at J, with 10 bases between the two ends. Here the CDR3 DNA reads TGTGCCAGCAGCTCCCGGAGATTAGATACGCAGTATTTT. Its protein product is CASSSRRLDTQYF.

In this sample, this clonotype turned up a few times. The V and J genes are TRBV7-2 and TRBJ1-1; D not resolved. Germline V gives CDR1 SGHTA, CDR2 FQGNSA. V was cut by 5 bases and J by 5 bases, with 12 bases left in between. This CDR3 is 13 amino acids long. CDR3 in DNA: TGTGCCAGCAGCGGCGGGCCCCGGACTGAAGCTTTCTTT. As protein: CASSGGPRTEAFF.

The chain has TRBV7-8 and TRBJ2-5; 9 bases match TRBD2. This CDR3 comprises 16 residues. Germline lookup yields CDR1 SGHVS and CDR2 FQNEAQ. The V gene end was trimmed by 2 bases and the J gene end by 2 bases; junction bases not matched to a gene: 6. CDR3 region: CASSLQGGGVQETQYF. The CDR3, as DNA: TGTGCCAGCAGCTTACAGGGCGGGGGGGTACAAGAGACCCAGTACTTC. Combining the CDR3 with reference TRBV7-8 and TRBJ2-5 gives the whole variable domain GAGVSQSPRYKVAKRGQDVALRCDPISGHVSLFWYQQALGQGPEFLTYFQNEAQLDKSGLPSDRFFAERPEGSVSTLKIQRTQQEDSAVYLCASSLQGGGVQETQYFGPGTRLLVL.

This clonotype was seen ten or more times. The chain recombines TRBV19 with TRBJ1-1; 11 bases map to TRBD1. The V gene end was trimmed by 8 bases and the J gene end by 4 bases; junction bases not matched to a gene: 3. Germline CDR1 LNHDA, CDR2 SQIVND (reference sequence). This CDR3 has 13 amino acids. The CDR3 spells CASWDRGGTEAFF. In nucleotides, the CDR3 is TGTGCCAGTTGGGACAGGGGGGGCACTGAAGCTTTCTTT.

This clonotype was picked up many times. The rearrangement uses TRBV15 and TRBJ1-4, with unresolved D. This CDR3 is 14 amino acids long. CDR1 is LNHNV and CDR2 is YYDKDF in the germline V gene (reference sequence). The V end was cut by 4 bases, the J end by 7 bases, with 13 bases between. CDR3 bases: TGTGCCACCAGCACCCCAGTGGGGAGTGAAAAACTGTTTTTT. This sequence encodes CATSTPVGSEKLFF.

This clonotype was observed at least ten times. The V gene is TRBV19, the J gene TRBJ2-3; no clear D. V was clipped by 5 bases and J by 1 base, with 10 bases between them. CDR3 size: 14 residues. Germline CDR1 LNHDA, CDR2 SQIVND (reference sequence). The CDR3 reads CASSPTLGTDTQYF. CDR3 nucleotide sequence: TGTGCCAGTAGTCCCACACTCGGCACAGATACGCAGTATTTT.